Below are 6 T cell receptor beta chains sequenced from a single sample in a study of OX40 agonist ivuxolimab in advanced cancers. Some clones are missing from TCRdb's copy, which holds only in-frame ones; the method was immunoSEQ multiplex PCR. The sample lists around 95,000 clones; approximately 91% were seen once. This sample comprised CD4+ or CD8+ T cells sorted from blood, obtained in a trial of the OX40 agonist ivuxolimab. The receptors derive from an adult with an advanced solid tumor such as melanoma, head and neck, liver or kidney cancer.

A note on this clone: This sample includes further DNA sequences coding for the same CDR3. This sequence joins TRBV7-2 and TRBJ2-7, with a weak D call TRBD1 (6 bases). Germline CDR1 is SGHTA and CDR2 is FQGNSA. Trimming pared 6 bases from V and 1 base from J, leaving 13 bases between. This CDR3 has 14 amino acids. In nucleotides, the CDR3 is TGTGCCAGCAGTCGTTCAACAGGGTCCTACGAGCAGTACTTC. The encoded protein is CASSRSTGSYEQYF.

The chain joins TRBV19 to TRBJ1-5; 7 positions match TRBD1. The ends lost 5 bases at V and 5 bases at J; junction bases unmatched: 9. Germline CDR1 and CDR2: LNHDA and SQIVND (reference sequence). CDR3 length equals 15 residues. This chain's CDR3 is CASSLRQGLYQPQHF. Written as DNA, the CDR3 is TGTGCCAGTAGTCTACGACAGGGCCTATATCAGCCCCAGCATTTT.

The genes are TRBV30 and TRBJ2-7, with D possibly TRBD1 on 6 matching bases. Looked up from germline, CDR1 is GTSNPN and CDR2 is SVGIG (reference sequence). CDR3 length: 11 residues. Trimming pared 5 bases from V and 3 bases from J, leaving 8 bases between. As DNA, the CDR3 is TGTGCCTGGGACAGGAACTACGAGCAGTACTTC. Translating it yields CAWDRNYEQYF.

DNA of the CDR3: TGCGCCAGACCCCGGGGAGAAGCTTTCTTT. Translation gives CARPRGEAFF. This chain uses TRBV10-1 with TRBJ1-1; D is uncertain. There are 10 residues in the CDR3. Between the trimmed V and J ends, which lost 9 bases and 8 bases, there was a span of 10 bases. Per the germline V gene, CDR1 is WNHNN and CDR2 is SYGVQD (reference sequence).

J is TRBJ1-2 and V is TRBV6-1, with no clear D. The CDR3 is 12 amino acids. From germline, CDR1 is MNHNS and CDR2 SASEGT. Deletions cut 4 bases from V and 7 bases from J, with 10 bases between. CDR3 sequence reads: CASSVWTVGYTF. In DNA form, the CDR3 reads TGTGCCAGCAGTGTCTGGACCGTTGGCTACACCTTC.

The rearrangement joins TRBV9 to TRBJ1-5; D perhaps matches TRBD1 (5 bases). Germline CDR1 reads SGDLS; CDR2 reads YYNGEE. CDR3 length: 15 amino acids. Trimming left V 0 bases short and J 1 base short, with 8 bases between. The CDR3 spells CASSVGGKSNQPQHF. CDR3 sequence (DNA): TGTGCCAGCAGCGTAGGGGGGAAGAGCAATCAGCCCCAGCATTTT.